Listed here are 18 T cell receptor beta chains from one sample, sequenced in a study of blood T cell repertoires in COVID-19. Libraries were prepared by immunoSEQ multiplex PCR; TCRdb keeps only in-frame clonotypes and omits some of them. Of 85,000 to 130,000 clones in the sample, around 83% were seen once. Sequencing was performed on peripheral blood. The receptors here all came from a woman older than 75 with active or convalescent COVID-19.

CDR3 coding DNA: TGTGCCAGCAGCGTAACCGACAGCCAGAATTCACCCCTCCACTTT. Its translation is CASSVTDSQNSPLHF. V usage is TRBV9 and J usage is TRBJ1-6; tentative D call: TRBD1 (5 bases). The CDR3 extends over 15 amino acids. The germline V gene has CDR1 SGDLS and CDR2 YYNGEE. Trimming removed 1 base from V and 7 bases from J, with 12 bases in between. The full variable domain, with the rest looked up from reference TRBV9 and TRBJ1-6, is DSGVTQTPKHLITATGQRVTLRCSPRSGDLSVYWYQQSLDQGLQFLIQYYNGEERAKGNILERFSAQQFPDLHSELNLSSLELGDSALYFCASSVTDSQNSPLHFGNGTRLTVT.

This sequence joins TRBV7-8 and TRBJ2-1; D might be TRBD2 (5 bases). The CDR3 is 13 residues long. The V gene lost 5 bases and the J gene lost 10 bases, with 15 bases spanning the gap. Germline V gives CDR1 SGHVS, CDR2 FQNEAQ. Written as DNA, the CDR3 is TGTGCCAGCAGCACGGCAATAGCGTCGGAGCAGTTCTTC. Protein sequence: CASSTAIASEQFF.

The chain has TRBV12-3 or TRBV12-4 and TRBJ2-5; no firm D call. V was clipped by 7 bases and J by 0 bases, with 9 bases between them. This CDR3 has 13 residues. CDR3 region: CASKPLDQETQYF. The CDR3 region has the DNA TGTGCCAGCAAGCCTCTAGACCAAGAGACCCAGTACTTC.

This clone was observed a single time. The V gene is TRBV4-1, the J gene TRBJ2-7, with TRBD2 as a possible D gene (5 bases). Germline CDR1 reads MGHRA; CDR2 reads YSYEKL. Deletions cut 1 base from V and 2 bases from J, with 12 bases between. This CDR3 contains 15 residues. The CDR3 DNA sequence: TGCGCCAGCAGCCAAGTTGGTACGGGAACCTACGAGCAGTACTTC. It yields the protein CASSQVGTGTYEQYF.

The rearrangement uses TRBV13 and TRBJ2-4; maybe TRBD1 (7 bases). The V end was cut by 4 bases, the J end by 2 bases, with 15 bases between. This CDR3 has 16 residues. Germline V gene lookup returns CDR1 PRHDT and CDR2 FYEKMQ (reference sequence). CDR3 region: CASSSGGGPTKNIQYF. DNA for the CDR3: TGTGCCAGCAGCTCCGGAGGGGGCCCCACCAAAAACATTCAGTACTTC.

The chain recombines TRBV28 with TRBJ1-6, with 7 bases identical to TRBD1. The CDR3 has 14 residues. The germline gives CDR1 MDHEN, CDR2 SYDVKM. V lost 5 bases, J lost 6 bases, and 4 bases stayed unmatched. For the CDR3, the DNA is TGTGCCAGCAGTCTTCACAGGGGTAATTCACCCCTCCACTTT. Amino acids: CASSLHRGNSPLHF.

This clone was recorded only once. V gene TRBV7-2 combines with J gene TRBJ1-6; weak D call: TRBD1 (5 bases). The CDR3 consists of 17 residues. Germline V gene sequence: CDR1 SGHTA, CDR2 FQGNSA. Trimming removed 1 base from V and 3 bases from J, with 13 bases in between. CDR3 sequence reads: CASSLVSGVGYNSPLHF. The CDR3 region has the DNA TGTGCCAGCAGCTTAGTTTCGGGGGTTGGCTATAATTCACCCCTCCACTTT.

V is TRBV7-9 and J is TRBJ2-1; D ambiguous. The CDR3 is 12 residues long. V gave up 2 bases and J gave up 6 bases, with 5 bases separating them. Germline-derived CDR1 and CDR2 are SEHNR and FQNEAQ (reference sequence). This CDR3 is CASSLSVNEQFF. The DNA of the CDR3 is TGTGCCAGCAGCTTATCAGTCAATGAGCAGTTCTTC.

DNA of the CDR3: TGTGCCAGCAGCTTGGGGACTAGCAGTAACAATGAGCAGTTCTTC. Protein sequence: CASSLGTSSNNEQFF. The V call is TRBV7-3, the J call TRBJ2-1; 9 bases align to TRBD2. This CDR3 spans 15 amino acids. From germline, CDR1 is SGHTA and CDR2 FQGTGA. V dropped 3 bases and J dropped 5; count of bases not matched to a gene: 5.

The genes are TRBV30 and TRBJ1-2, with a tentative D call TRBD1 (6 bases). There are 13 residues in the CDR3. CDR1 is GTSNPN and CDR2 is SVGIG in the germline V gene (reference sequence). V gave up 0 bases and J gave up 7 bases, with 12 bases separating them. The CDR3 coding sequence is TGTGCCTGGAGTGTACAAATGACAGGTGGCTACACCTTC. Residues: CAWSVQMTGGYTF. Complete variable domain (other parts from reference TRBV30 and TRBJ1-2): SQTIHQWPATLVQPVGSPLSLECTVEGTSNPNLYWYRQAAGRGLQLLFYSVGIGQISSEVPQNLSASRPQDRQFILSSKKLLLSDSGFYLCAWSVQMTGGYTFGSGTRLTVV.

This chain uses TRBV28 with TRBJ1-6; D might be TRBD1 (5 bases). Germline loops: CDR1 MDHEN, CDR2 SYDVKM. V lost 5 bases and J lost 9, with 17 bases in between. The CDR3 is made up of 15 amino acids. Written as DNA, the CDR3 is TGTGCCAGCAGTCTATATGACGCAGGGTTTTCACCCCTCCACTTT. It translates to CASSLYDAGFSPLHF. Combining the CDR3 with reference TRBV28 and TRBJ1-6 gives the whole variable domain DVKVTQSSRYLVKRTGEKVFLECVQDMDHENMFWYRQDPGLGLRLIYFSYDVKMKEKGDIPEGYSVSREKKERFSLILESASTNQTSMYLCASSLYDAGFSPLHFGNGTRLTVT.

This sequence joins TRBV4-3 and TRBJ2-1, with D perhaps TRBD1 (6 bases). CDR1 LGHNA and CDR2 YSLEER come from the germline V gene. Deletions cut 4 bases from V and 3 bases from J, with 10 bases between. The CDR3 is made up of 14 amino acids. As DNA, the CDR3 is TGCGCCAGCAGCCCGACAGGAGTCTACAATGAGCAGTTCTTC. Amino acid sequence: CASSPTGVYNEQFF.

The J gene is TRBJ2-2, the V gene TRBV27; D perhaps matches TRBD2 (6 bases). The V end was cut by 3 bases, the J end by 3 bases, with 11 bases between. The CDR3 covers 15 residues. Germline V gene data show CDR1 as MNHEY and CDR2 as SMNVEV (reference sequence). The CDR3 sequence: CASSFEAGYTGELFF. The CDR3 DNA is TGTGCCAGCAGTTTCGAAGCGGGTTACACCGGGGAGCTGTTTTTT.

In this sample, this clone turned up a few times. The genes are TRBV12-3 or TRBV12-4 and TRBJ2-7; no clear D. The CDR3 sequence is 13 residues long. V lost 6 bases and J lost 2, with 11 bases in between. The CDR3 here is CASRDTDAYEQYF. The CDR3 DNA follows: TGTGCCAGCAGAGACACAGATGCCTACGAGCAGTACTTC.

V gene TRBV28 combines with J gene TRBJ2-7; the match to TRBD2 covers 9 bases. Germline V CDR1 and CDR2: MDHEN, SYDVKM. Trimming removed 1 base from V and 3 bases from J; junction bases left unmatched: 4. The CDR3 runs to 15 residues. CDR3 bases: TGTGCCAGCAGTTTATATAGCGGGGGAAGCTACGAGCAGTACTTC. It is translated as CASSLYSGGSYEQYF.

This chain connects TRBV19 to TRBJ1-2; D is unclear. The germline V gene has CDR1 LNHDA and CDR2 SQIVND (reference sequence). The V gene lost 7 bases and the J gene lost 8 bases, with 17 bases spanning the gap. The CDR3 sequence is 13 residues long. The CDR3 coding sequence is TGTGCCAGTACCTATAGAGACCCGCGGGGCTACACCTTC. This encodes CASTYRDPRGYTF.

CDR3 sequence: CAIQASTYEQYF. CDR3 DNA sequence: TGTGCCATACAGGCCTCGACCTACGAGCAGTACTTC. The chain links TRBV28 to TRBJ2-7; possibly TRBD1 for D (5 bases). CDR1 MDHEN and CDR2 SYDVKM come from the germline V gene. The CDR3 runs to 12 residues. The ends were cut back, 10 bases at V and 2 bases at J, with 12 bases in the middle. Looking up the rest from reference TRBV28 and TRBJ2-7 gives the full variable domain: DVKVTQSSRYLVKRTGEKVFLECVQDMDHENMFWYRQDPGLGLRLIYFSYDVKMKEKGDIPEGYSVSREKKERFSLILESASTNQTSMYLCAIQASTYEQYFGPGTRLTVT.

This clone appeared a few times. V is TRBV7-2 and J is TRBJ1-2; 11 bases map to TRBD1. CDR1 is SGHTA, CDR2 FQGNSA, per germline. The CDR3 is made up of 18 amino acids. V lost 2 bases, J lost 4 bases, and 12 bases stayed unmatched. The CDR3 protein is CASSLFAGTGGLIYGYTF. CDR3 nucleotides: TGTGCCAGCAGCTTATTTGCGGGGACAGGGGGACTGATCTATGGCTACACCTTC.